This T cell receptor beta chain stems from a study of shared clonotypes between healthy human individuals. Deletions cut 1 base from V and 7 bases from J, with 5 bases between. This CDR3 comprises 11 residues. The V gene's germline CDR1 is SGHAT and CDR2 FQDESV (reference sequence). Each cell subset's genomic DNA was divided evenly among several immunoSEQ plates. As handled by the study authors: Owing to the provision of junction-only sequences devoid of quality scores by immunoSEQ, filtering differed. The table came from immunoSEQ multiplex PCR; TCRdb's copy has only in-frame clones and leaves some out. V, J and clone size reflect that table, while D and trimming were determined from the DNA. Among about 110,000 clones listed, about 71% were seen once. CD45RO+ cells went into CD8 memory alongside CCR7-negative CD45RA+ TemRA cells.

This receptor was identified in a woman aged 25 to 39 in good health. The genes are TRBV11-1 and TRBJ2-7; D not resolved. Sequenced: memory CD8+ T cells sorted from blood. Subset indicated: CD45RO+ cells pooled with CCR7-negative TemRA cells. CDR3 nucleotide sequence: TGTGCCAGCAGCTTAGTGGGAGAGCAGTACTTC. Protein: CASSLVGEQYF. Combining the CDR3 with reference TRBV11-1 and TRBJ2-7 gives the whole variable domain EAEVAQSPRYKITEKSQAVAFWCDPISGHATLYWYRQILGQGPELLVQFQDESVVDDSQLPKDRFSAERLKGVDSTLKIQPAELGDSAMYLCASSLVGEQYFGPGTRLTVT.